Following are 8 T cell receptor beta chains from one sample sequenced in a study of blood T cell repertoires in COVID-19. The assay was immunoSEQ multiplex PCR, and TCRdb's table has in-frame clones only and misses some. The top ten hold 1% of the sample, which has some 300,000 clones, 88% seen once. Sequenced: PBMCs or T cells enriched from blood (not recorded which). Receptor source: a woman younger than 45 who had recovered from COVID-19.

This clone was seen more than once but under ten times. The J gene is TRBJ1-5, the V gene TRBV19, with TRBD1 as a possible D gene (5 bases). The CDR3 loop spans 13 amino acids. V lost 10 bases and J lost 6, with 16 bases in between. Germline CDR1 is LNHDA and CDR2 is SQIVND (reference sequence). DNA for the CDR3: TGTGCCACGGGGGGGAGCCACGGTCAGCCCCAGCATTTT. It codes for CATGGSHGQPQHF.

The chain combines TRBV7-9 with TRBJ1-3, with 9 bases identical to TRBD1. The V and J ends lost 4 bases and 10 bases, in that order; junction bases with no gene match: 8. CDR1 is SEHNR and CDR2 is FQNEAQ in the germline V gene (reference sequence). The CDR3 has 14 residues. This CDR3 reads CASSSKGQGSTIYF. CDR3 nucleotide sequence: TGTGCCAGCAGCTCTAAGGGACAGGGTAGTACCATATATTTT.

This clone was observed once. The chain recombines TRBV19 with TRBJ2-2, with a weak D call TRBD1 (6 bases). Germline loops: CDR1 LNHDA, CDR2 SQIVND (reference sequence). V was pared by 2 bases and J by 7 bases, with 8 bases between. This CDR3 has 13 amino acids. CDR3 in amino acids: CASSIWGLGELFF. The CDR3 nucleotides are TGTGCCAGTAGTATATGGGGGCTCGGGGAGCTGTTTTTT.

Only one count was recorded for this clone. The CDR3 sequence is CASSQPDRGVMETQYF. The CDR3 DNA reads TGTGCCAGCAGTCAACCGGACAGGGGGGTTATGGAGACCCAGTACTTC. The chain couples TRBV11-3 to TRBJ2-5; 10 bases match TRBD1. This CDR3 contains 16 residues. The trim removed 6 bases at V and 5 bases at J, leaving 12 bases unmatched. Germline V gene lookup returns CDR1 SGHNT and CDR2 YENEEA.

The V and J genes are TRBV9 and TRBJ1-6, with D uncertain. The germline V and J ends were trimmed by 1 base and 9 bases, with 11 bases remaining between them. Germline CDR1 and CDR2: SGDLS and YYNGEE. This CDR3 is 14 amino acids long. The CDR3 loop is CASSVSGSGSPLHF. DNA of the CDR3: TGTGCCAGCAGCGTAAGCGGATCAGGTTCACCCCTCCACTTT.

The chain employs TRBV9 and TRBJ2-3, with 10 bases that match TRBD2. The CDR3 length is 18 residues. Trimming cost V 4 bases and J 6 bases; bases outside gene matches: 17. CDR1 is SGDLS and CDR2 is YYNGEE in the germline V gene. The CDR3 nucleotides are TGTGCCAGCAGCACCCCTCGACTAGCGGGCCTCCGTGGGGATACGCAGTATTTT. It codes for CASSTPRLAGLRGDTQYF.

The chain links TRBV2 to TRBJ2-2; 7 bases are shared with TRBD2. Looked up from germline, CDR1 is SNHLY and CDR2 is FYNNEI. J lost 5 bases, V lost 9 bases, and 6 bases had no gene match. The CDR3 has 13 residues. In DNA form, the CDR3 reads TGTGCCAGTCGGACGGGGGGTACCGGGGAGCTGTTTTTT. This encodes CASRTGGTGELFF.

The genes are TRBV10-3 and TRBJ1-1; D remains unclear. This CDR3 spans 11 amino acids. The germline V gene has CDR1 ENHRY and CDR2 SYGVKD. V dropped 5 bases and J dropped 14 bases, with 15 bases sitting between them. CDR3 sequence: CAISTKEVRFF. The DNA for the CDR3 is TGTGCCATCAGTACTAAGGAGGTTAGGTTCTTT.